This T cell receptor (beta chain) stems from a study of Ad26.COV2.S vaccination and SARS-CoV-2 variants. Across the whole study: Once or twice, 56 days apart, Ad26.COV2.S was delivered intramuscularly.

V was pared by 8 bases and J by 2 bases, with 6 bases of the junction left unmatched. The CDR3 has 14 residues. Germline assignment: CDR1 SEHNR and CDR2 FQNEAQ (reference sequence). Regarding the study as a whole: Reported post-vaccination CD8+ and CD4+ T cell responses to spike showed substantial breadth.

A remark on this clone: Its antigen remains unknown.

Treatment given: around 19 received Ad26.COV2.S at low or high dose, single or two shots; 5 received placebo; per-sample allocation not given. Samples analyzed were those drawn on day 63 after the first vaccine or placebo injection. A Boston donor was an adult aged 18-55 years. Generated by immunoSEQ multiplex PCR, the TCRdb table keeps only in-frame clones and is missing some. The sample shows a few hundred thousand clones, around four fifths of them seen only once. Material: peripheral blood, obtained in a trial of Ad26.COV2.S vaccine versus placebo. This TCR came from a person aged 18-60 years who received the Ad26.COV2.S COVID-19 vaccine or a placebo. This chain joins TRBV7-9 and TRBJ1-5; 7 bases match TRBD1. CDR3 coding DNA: TGTGCCAGCGGACGAGGGACAGGCAATCAGCCCCAGCATTTT. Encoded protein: CASGRGTGNQPQHF.